A single sample gave rise to the 26 T cell receptor beta chains below, sequenced in a study of shared T cell receptors in the human thymus. Profiling relied on immunoSEQ multiplex PCR, and the TCRdb table lists in-frame clones only, not all of them. The sample holds some 760,000 clones, approximately 83% seen once. This same sample was also taken into another study, of human thymus T cells.

The sequenced material came from thymocytes. These receptors were obtained from a girl under three years old with a congenital heart defect.

The V gene is TRBV9, the J gene TRBJ2-1; maybe TRBD2 (7 bases). CDR3 size: 16 residues. V shed 0 bases and J shed 2 bases, with 12 bases lying between them. CDR1 is SGDLS and CDR2 is YYNGEE in the germline V gene. The CDR3 DNA sequence: TGTGCCAGCAGCGTAGTTAGGGGGGGTGCCTACAATGAGCAGTTCTTC. Translation: CASSVVRGGAYNEQFF.

The genes are TRBV6-5 and TRBJ2-2; TRBD2 is a possible D gene (6 bases). The germline V gene encodes CDR1 MNHEY and CDR2 SVGAGI. This CDR3 contains 14 residues. The V end was cut by 10 bases, the J end by 7 bases, with 19 bases between. The CDR3 bases are TGTGCCATACTCCTCCGGCAGGGAGGCGGGGAGCTGTTTTTT. Its protein product is CAILLRQGGGELFF.

The chain employs TRBV19 and TRBJ1-1, with D hard to call. Germline V gives CDR1 LNHDA, CDR2 SQIVND (reference sequence). CDR3 size: 13 residues. Trimming took off 7 bases at V and 11 bases at J, with 20 bases between the two ends. CDR3 nucleotide sequence: TGTGCCAGTATGAGCCAGCCATCCACTAGGGCTTTCTTT. This sequence encodes CASMSQPSTRAFF. Supplemented by reference TRBV19 and TRBJ1-1, the full variable domain reads DGGITQSPKYLFRKEGQNVTLSCEQNLNHDAMYWYRQDPGQGLRLIYYSQIVNDFQKGDIAEGYSVSREKKESFPLTVTSAQKNPTAFYLCASMSQPSTRAFFGQGTRLTVV.

This clone was counted only a few times. This chain joins TRBV25-1 and TRBJ2-5, with 8 bases fitting TRBD1. The CDR3 consists of 16 residues. The germline V gene encodes CDR1 MGHDK and CDR2 SYGVNS. V trimming: 6 bases; J trimming: 0 bases; junction bases outside the gene matches: 9. The CDR3, as DNA: TGTGCCAGCAGCTTTACCCGGGACAGGTACCAAGAGACCCAGTACTTC. Translated: CASSFTRDRYQETQYF.

The V gene is TRBV11-2, the J gene TRBJ2-2, with 8 nucleotides matching TRBD2. CDR1 is SGHAT, CDR2 FQNNGV, per germline. The V and J ends lost 3 bases and 1 base, in that order; junction bases with no gene match: 7. This CDR3 is 17 amino acids long. CDR3 sequence: CASSFGRSGGNTGELFF. As DNA, the CDR3 is TGTGCCAGCAGCTTCGGCCGAAGCGGGGGGAACACCGGGGAGCTGTTTTTT.

V is TRBV6-5 and J is TRBJ1-2; D gene unclear. This CDR3 has 14 residues. V lost 0 bases and J 8 bases, leaving 13 bases between the germline ends. Germline loops: CDR1 MNHEY, CDR2 SVGAGI. CDR3 sequence: CASSYSTQPTGYTF. Here the CDR3 DNA reads TGTGCCAGCAGTTACTCGACTCAACCTACGGGCTACACCTTC.

The genes are TRBV19 and TRBJ2-1, with 10 bases that match TRBD2. CDR1 is LNHDA and CDR2 is SQIVND in the germline V gene (reference sequence). J was trimmed by 7 bases and V by 5 bases; bases with no gene match: 14. The CDR3 has 17 amino acids. CDR3: CASSPPKRAGGSNEQFF. The CDR3 coding sequence is TGTGCCAGTAGTCCTCCCAAACGAGCGGGGGGGAGTAATGAGCAGTTCTTC.

V is TRBV11-2 and J is TRBJ1-3, with 10 bases fitting TRBD1. The ends lost 1 base at V and 0 bases at J; junction bases unmatched: 6. Per the germline V gene, CDR1 is SGHAT and CDR2 is FQNNGV. The CDR3 loop spans 18 amino acids. The CDR3 DNA reads TGTGCCAGCAGCTTAGTGGCTGGGACAGGGGACTCTGGAAACACCATATATTTT. Encoded protein: CASSLVAGTGDSGNTIYF. The variable domain in full, completed from reference TRBV11-2 and TRBJ1-3, reads EAGVAQSPRYKIIEKRQSVAFWCNPISGHATLYWYQQILGQGPKLLIQFQNNGVVDDSQLPKDRFSAERLKGVDSTLKIQPAKLEDSAVYLCASSLVAGTGDSGNTIYFGEGSWLTVV.

The gene calls are TRBV27 and TRBJ1-3, with D tentatively TRBD1 (5 bases). The CDR3 consists of 18 residues. With 6 bases removed from V and 0 bases from J, the gap between germline ends came to 21 bases. From germline, CDR1 is MNHEY and CDR2 SMNVEV (reference sequence). The DNA for the CDR3 is TGTGCCAGCAGCCCGATTCCGGGACTCGGTTTCTCTGGAAACACCATATATTTT. This translates into CASSPIPGLGFSGNTIYF.

This chain uses TRBV6-1 with TRBJ1-2; D is uncertain. CDR1 MNHNS and CDR2 SASEGT come from the germline V gene. The CDR3 contains 14 residues. V dropped 3 bases and J dropped 2 bases, with 10 bases sitting between them. The CDR3 DNA sequence: TGTGCCAGCAGTGAGGGCAGGATAAACTATGGCTACACCTTC. It encodes CASSEGRINYGYTF.

In its sample, this clone was seen once. The chain couples TRBV6-5 to TRBJ1-6; D not certain. Germline-derived CDR1 and CDR2 are MNHEY and SVGAGI. V was pared by 4 bases and J by 0 bases, with 10 bases between. The CDR3 totals 16 residues. DNA of the CDR3: TGTGCCAGCAGTTTTTGGACTAGCTCCTATAATTCACCCCTCCACTTT. Amino acid sequence: CASSFWTSSYNSPLHF.

The rearrangement links TRBV4-2 to TRBJ1-1, with TRBD1 identical over 10 bases. V lost 1 base, J lost 0 bases, and 5 bases stayed unmatched. Per germline, CDR1 LGHNA and CDR2 YNFKEQ. The CDR3 extends over 17 amino acids. The DNA for the CDR3 is TGTGCCAGCAGCCAAGGGCTCGGGACAGGGGTGAACACTGAAGCTTTCTTT. It codes for CASSQGLGTGVNTEAFF.

This clone has more than one count but fewer than ten. V is TRBV5-1 and J is TRBJ2-5; the D gene is possibly TRBD2 (6 bases). CDR3 size: 16 residues. Germline loops: CDR1 SGHRS, CDR2 YFSETQ. The germline V and J ends were trimmed by 3 bases and 5 bases, with 20 bases remaining between them. This CDR3 reads CASSWGDPGPEETQYF. In DNA, the CDR3 is TGCGCCAGCAGCTGGGGGGACCCGGGCCCCGAGGAGACCCAGTACTTC.

V usage is TRBV7-9 and J usage is TRBJ1-3; weak D call: TRBD1 (5 bases). The germline V gene has CDR1 SEHNR and CDR2 FQNEAQ (reference sequence). Between the trimmed V and J ends, which lost 5 bases and 1 base, there was a span of 15 bases. The CDR3 has 16 amino acids. The CDR3 DNA reads TGTGCCAGCAGCAGGCAATCCAGGGAATCTGGAAACACCATATATTTT. Translating gives CASSRQSRESGNTIYF.

J is TRBJ2-2 and V is TRBV5-1; 10 bases fit TRBD2. This CDR3 has 16 residues. J was trimmed by 7 bases and V by 1 base; bases with no gene match: 7. CDR1 is SGHRS and CDR2 is YFSETQ in the germline V gene. In DNA form, the CDR3 reads TGCGCCAGCAGCTTGTACCTAGCGGGGGACGGCGGGGAGCTGTTTTTT. Translating it yields CASSLYLAGDGGELFF.

This clone appeared once. The rearrangement joins TRBV7-9 to TRBJ1-2; TRBD1 might be the D (5 bases). Trimming took 4 bases from V and 0 from J, leaving 21 bases between them. The CDR3 is 18 amino acids. The germline V gene encodes CDR1 SEHNR and CDR2 FQNEAQ (reference sequence). CDR3 sequence (DNA): TGTGCCAGCAGCTATAGAGTGGGGCGCGGGGAAACTAACTATGGCTACACCTTC. This translates into CASSYRVGRGETNYGYTF.

The chain uses TRBV5-1 and TRBJ1-2; 7 bases line up with TRBD1. Germline values: CDR1 SGHRS, CDR2 YFSETQ. This CDR3 region has 14 residues. With 5 bases clipped from V and 4 bases from J, the junction kept 8 bases outside the gene matches. In DNA, the CDR3 is TGCGCCAGCAGTTACTTGGGACAGCTCTATGGCTACACCTTC. It yields the protein CASSYLGQLYGYTF.

This clone was recorded once. This chain joins TRBV7-9 and TRBJ1-1; 11 bases are shared with TRBD1. The CDR3 consists of 17 residues. Germline assignment: CDR1 SEHNR and CDR2 FQNEAQ (reference sequence). The V segment lost 5 bases and the J segment 3 bases; nucleotides outside the gene matches: 11. The chain's CDR3 is CASSKWDRGKTDTEAFF. The CDR3 DNA is TGTGCCAGCAGCAAATGGGACAGGGGGAAAACGGACACTGAAGCTTTCTTT.

CDR3 sequence reads: CASSPGGYGNQPQHF. As DNA, the CDR3 is TGTGCCAGCTCACCCGGGGGGTATGGCAATCAGCCCCAGCATTTT. The gene calls are TRBV18 and TRBJ1-5, with D tentatively TRBD1 (5 bases). The CDR3 has 15 residues. CDR1 is KGHSH and CDR2 is LQKENI in the germline V gene. Between the trimmed V and J ends, which lost 3 bases and 2 bases, there was a span of 11 bases. Based on the CDR3 plus reference TRBV18 and TRBJ1-5, the full variable domain is NAGVMQNPRHLVRRRGQEARLRCSPMKGHSHVYWYRQLPEEGLKFMVYLQKENIIDESGMPKERFSAEFPKEGPSILRIQQVVRGDSAAYFCASSPGGYGNQPQHFGDGTRLSIL.

This rearrangement joins TRBV4-1 to TRBJ1-3; a weak D match, TRBD1 (5 bases). Germline loops: CDR1 MGHRA, CDR2 YSYEKL. Deletions cut 3 bases from V and 0 bases from J, with 12 bases between. There are 16 residues in the CDR3. The CDR3 here is CASSQRDLSSGNTIYF. Here the CDR3 DNA reads TGCGCCAGCAGCCAGAGGGACTTAAGCTCTGGAAACACCATATATTTT.

The genes are TRBV5-6 and TRBJ1-2; tentative D call: TRBD1 (5 bases). Trimming removed 4 bases at V and 8 bases at J, with 18 bases between. The CDR3 consists of 14 residues. Looked up from germline, CDR1 is SGHDT and CDR2 is YYEEEE. CDR3 sequence reads: CASSLGRRGGGYTF. In DNA, the CDR3 is TGTGCCAGCAGCCTGGGACGTCGGGGGGGAGGCTACACCTTC.

This chain uses TRBV7-6 with TRBJ2-7; D is unresolved. The V gene's germline CDR1 is SGHVS and CDR2 FNYEAQ. The V end was cut by 0 bases, the J end by 5 bases, with 11 bases between. The CDR3 totals 14 residues. CDR3 sequence (DNA): TGTGCCAGCAGCTTAGCCCCCTTAGCCCACGAGCAGTACTTC. It codes for CASSLAPLAHEQYF. Variable domain in full (rest from reference TRBV7-6 and TRBJ2-7): GAGVSQSPRYKVTKRGQDVALRCDPISGHVSLYWYRQALGQGPEFLTYFNYEAQQDKSGLPNDRFSAERPEGSISTLTIQRTEQRDSAMYRCASSLAPLAHEQYFGPGTRLTVT.

The chain carries TRBV7-2 and TRBJ2-7; TRBD2 aligns across 10 bases. With V trimmed by 5 bases and J by 2 bases, 9 bases remained unmatched. CDR1 SGHTA and CDR2 FQGNSA come from the germline V gene. The CDR3 sequence is 16 residues long. CDR3 residues: CASSPPAGGPPYEQYF. In DNA form, the CDR3 reads TGTGCCAGCAGCCCGCCAGCGGGGGGGCCTCCCTACGAGCAGTACTTC.

Concerning this clone: This specimen includes other DNA sequences encoding the same CDR3. V gene TRBV6-5 combines with J gene TRBJ1-2, with D possibly matching TRBD1 (5 bases). The ends were cut back, 5 bases at V and 5 bases at J, with 9 bases in the middle. The CDR3 length is 12 residues. CDR1 and CDR2 (germline): MNHEY, SVGAGI. Here the CDR3 DNA reads TGTGCCAGCAGTGACAGAAGTTATGGCTACACCTTC. This encodes CASSDRSYGYTF.

The rearrangement uses TRBV5-1 and TRBJ1-1; 7 nucleotides line up with TRBD1. Germline V gene data show CDR1 as SGHRS and CDR2 as YFSETQ. V shed 0 bases and J 8 bases; nucleotides not matched to a gene: 10. The CDR3 has 15 amino acids. The CDR3 here is CASSLVEGGVPEAFF. The CDR3 nucleotides are TGCGCCAGCAGCTTGGTAGAAGGGGGCGTTCCCGAAGCTTTCTTT.

The gene calls are TRBV10-3 and TRBJ2-4; D possibly corresponds to TRBD2 (7 bases). The V and J ends lost 4 bases and 2 bases respectively, with 15 bases between them. Germline CDR1 ENHRY, CDR2 SYGVKD. This CDR3 has 16 amino acids. As DNA, the CDR3 is TGTGCCATCAGTGTACAGGGAGGGGGGTCCAAAAACATTCAGTACTTC. Amino acids: CAISVQGGGSKNIQYF.